Here is one T cell receptor (beta chain) with its context. The CDR3 is made up of 15 amino acids. V dropped 5 bases and J dropped 4 bases, with 18 bases sitting between them. Germline assignment: CDR1 SGHTA and CDR2 FQGNSA. The source of the sample is a study of blood T cell repertoires in COVID-19. Looking at the study overall: Samples representing acute and convalescent COVID-19 were sourced from the United States, Italy and Spain.

The repertoire was sequenced with immunoSEQ multiplex PCR; TCRdb's copy has only in-frame clones and lacks some. The sample shows more than 200,000 clones, around 83% of them seen only once. The chain uses TRBV7-2 and TRBJ2-7; D call uncertain. The sequence derives from a middle-aged man with active or convalescent COVID-19. Input material: peripheral blood. The CDR3 DNA reads as TGTGCCAGCAGCCCCGCCCTACTATCCCCATACGAGCAGTACTTC. Residues: CASSPALLSPYEQYF.